Each of the 17 T cell receptor beta chains below was sequenced from the same sample in a study of neurological immune-mediated disorders. MiXCR was run by TCRdb on the 5' RACE reads, yielding one entry per CDR3 protein. Of around 97,000 distinct CDR3 sequences listed, 10% to 13% are singletons. Documented time point: longitudinal time-point 3. Sequenced: PBMCs. All receptors come from a female donor with HTLV-1-associated myelopathy (HAM/TSP).

This clonotype has a count of ten or more. The J gene is TRBJ2-3, the V gene TRBV5-1, with D unresolved. This CDR3 is built from 11 residues. Deletions cut 5 bases from V and 2 bases from J, with 3 bases between. CDR1 SGHRS and CDR2 YFSETQ come from the germline V gene. Here the CDR3 reads CASRNTDTQYF. CDR3 coding DNA: TGCGCCAGCAGGAACACAGATACGCAGTATTTT.

This clonotype was counted at least ten times. This rearrangement joins TRBV28 to TRBJ1-2; D ambiguous. The CDR3 is made up of 12 amino acids. Germline CDR1 reads MDHEN; CDR2 reads SYDVKM. V was shortened by 4 bases and J by 8 bases, with 11 bases between the two germline ends. CDR3 sequence reads: CASSSYREGYTF. DNA for the CDR3: TGTGCCAGCAGTTCATACAGAGAAGGCTACACCTTC.

This clonotype was seen repeatedly, ten times or more. The genes are TRBV10-3 and TRBJ1-1; no clear D gene. Trimming removed 6 bases from V and 2 bases from J, with 7 bases in between. Per germline, CDR1 ENHRY and CDR2 SYGVKD. CDR3 length: 12 amino acids. The CDR3 is CAISGINTEAFF. The CDR3 nucleotides are TGTGCCATCAGCGGAATTAACACTGAAGCTTTCTTT.

This clonotype was seen many times. The V and J genes are TRBV11-2 and TRBJ2-5; 8 nucleotides match TRBD2. The V segment lost 0 bases and the J segment 4 bases; nucleotides outside the gene matches: 13. CDR1 is SGHAT and CDR2 is FQNNGV in the germline V gene. CDR3 size: 18 residues. In nucleotides, the CDR3 is TGTGCCAGCAGCTTAGAGGGCCCTCGGCTAGCGGGTAGAGAGACCCAGTACTTC. Amino acids: CASSLEGPRLAGRETQYF.

This clonotype counts as medium-sized. The chain recombines TRBV5-1 with TRBJ2-3; D unresolved. The CDR3 totals 11 residues. With 0 bases removed from V and 6 bases from J, the gap between germline ends came to 2 bases. Germline CDR1 SGHRS, CDR2 YFSETQ. The CDR3 protein is CASSLGDTQYF. Here the CDR3 DNA reads TGCGCCAGCAGCTTGGGGGATACGCAGTATTTT.

Many counts were recorded for this clonotype. The DNA for the CDR3 is TGCGCCAGCACAACCGGGACGGCTCAAGAGACCCAGTACTTC. Amino acid sequence: CASTTGTAQETQYF. The J gene is TRBJ2-5, the V gene TRBV5-1; D is possibly TRBD1 or TRBD2 (5 bases each). Germline V CDR1 and CDR2: SGHRS, YFSETQ. The CDR3 loop spans 14 amino acids. V was trimmed by 6 bases and J by 2 bases, leaving 14 bases between them.

This chain uses TRBV5-1 with TRBJ1-4, with D perhaps matching TRBD1 (6 bases). Deletions cut 0 bases from V and 5 bases from J, with 11 bases between. This CDR3 is built from 15 residues. CDR1 is SGHRS and CDR2 is YFSETQ in the germline V gene. CDR3 bases: TGCGCCAGCAGCTTGGCCCAGGGGAAAAATGAAAAACTGTTTTTT. Protein product: CASSLAQGKNEKLFF. The whole variable domain, filled in from reference TRBV5-1 and TRBJ1-4, reads KAGVTQTPRYLIKTRGQQVTLSCSPISGHRSVSWYQQTPGQGLQFLFEYFSETQRNKGNFPGRFSGRQFSNSRSEMNVSTLELGDSALYLCASSLAQGKNEKLFFGSGTQLSVL.

This clonotype was seen many times. The chain recombines TRBV20-1 with TRBJ1-5; TRBD1 matches at 7 bases. This CDR3 contains 14 residues. The germline gives CDR1 DFQATT, CDR2 SNEGSKA (reference sequence). V was pared by 5 bases and J by 5 bases, with 9 bases of the junction left unmatched. This chain's CDR3 is CSAARQGAHQPQHF. As DNA, the CDR3 is TGCAGTGCTGCTAGACAGGGAGCGCATCAGCCCCAGCATTTT.

The chain joins TRBV5-1 to TRBJ2-2; no clear D gene. V shed 6 bases and J shed 4 bases, with 13 bases lying between them. The CDR3 covers 14 residues. Germline assignment: CDR1 SGHRS and CDR2 YFSETQ. The CDR3 region is CASKREVSTGELFF. The CDR3, as DNA: TGCGCCAGCAAAAGAGAAGTTTCCACCGGGGAGCTGTTTTTT.

At least ten counts were recorded for this clonotype. J is TRBJ2-3 and V is TRBV7-3, with D unresolved. The CDR3 totals 13 residues. Germline-derived CDR1 and CDR2 are SGHTA and FQGTGA. Trimming removed 2 bases at V and 2 bases at J, with 5 bases between. The CDR3 spells CASSLAFTDTQYF. The CDR3 nucleotides are TGTGCCAGCAGCTTAGCGTTCACAGATACGCAGTATTTT.

This clonotype was seen many times. The CDR3 DNA follows: TGTGCCAGCAGCACTAGCGGGGTGAACACCGGGGAGCTGTTTTTT. It specifies CASSTSGVNTGELFF. The J gene is TRBJ2-2, the V gene TRBV25-1; 10 positions agree with TRBD2. This CDR3 region has 15 residues. Germline lookup yields CDR1 MGHDK and CDR2 SYGVNS. V shed 6 bases and J 1 base; nucleotides not matched to a gene: 2. Complete variable domain (other parts from reference TRBV25-1 and TRBJ2-2): EADIYQTPRYLVIGTGKKITLECSQTMGHDKMYWYQQDPGMELHLIHYSYGVNSTEKGDLSSESTVSRIRTEHFPLTLESARPSHTSQYLCASSTSGVNTGELFFGEGSRLTVL.

This clonotype was picked up many times. V is TRBV5-6 and J is TRBJ1-1, with a weak D call TRBD1 (5 bases). CDR3 length equals 16 residues. V shed 4 bases and J shed 5 bases, with 21 bases lying between them. Germline lookup yields CDR1 SGHDT and CDR2 YYEEEE. CDR3 in amino acids: CASSPRDFGPGTEAFF. The CDR3 DNA follows: TGTGCCAGCAGCCCCCGGGACTTTGGGCCGGGGACTGAAGCTTTCTTT.

This chain links TRBV6-5 with TRBJ2-3; the D gene is possibly TRBD2 (5 bases). In germline, CDR1 is MNHEY, CDR2 SVGAGI. The CDR3 is 15 amino acids. The ends were cut back, 2 bases at V and 4 bases at J, with 13 bases in the middle. As DNA, the CDR3 is TGTGCCAGCAGTTACCAGGTCGCGGAGGCAGATACGCAGTATTTT. It is translated as CASSYQVAEADTQYF.

In its sample, this clonotype was seen many times. The chain joins TRBV5-1 to TRBJ2-7; D is tentatively TRBD1 or TRBD2 (6 bases each). The V gene's germline CDR1 is SGHRS and CDR2 YFSETQ. This CDR3 is 16 amino acids long. The V and J ends lost 4 bases and 4 bases respectively, with 21 bases between them. CDR3 nucleotides: TGCGCCAGCAGCCTACAGGGCGGGACCTACTCATACGAGCAGTACTTC. As protein: CASSLQGGTYSYEQYF.

This clonotype came up many times. The chain couples TRBV29-1 to TRBJ1-1, with TRBD1 as a possible D gene (5 bases). Germline V gene lookup returns CDR1 SQVTM and CDR2 ANQGSEA. Trimming stripped 4 bases from V and 1 base from J, with 13 bases between. The CDR3 covers 14 residues. Here the CDR3 reads CSVGEGHPNTEAFF. In nucleotides, the CDR3 is TGCAGCGTTGGAGAAGGACACCCGAACACTGAAGCTTTCTTT.

This chain links TRBV20-1 with TRBJ2-1; 7 nucleotides line up with TRBD1. The J segment lost 2 bases and the V segment lost 0 bases, leaving 7 bases of the junction unmatched. The CDR3 runs 16 residues. The germline V gene has CDR1 DFQATT and CDR2 SNEGSKA (reference sequence). CDR3 nucleotides: TGCAGTGCTAGAGATAGCGTCGGACAGGCCTACAATGAGCAGTTCTTC. Translation gives CSARDSVGQAYNEQFF.

This clonotype was picked up a small number of times. The chain employs TRBV11-2 and TRBJ1-2, with D possibly matching TRBD1 (6 bases). The germline V gene has CDR1 SGHAT and CDR2 FQNNGV. The V end lost 2 bases, the J end lost 5 bases, and 15 bases lay between the germline ends. The CDR3 has 15 residues. In DNA, the CDR3 is TGTGCCAGCAGCTTATTGGGGGGCAGGGGTTATGGCTACACCTTC. Translating it yields CASSLLGGRGYGYTF.